The next 25 T cell receptor beta chains were all read from a single sample in a study of T cells in Graves' hyperthyroidism and ophthalmopathy. Amplified TCR beta CDR3 regions came from RNA transcripts. First-round RT-PCR of the TCR CDR3 relied on the HTBI primer set. TCRdb re-derived calls from the multiplex PCR reads in MiXCR, one entry per CDR3 protein. This sample has around 450,000 distinct CDR3 sequences; 15% to 17% occur once, and the top ten carry roughly 13%. Sequencing used blood. The receptors here all came from a woman aged 18-29 years with Graves' hyperthyroidism.

This clonotype was detected only a few times. This sequence joins TRBV20-1 and TRBJ2-7; a possible D gene is TRBD2 (5 bases). CDR1 DFQATT and CDR2 SNEGSKA come from the germline V gene (reference sequence). The CDR3 has 13 residues. The ends were cut back, 3 bases at V and 2 bases at J, with 11 bases in the middle. For the CDR3, the DNA is TGCAGTGCTAGGGGGAGAGGGACCTACGAGCAGTACTTC. Translating it yields CSARGRGTYEQYF.

This clonotype was picked up many times. The CDR3 region is CSARGRVYNEQFF. CDR3 bases: TGCAGTGCTAGAGGGCGGGTCTACAATGAGCAGTTCTTC. The V call is TRBV20-1, the J call TRBJ2-1; maybe TRBD2 (5 bases). Per germline, CDR1 DFQATT and CDR2 SNEGSKA (reference sequence). The CDR3 runs 13 residues. The germline V and J ends were trimmed by 1 base and 3 bases, with 7 bases remaining between them.

This clonotype was seen a handful of times. The rearrangement uses TRBV20-1 and TRBJ1-5; D gene unclear. Trimming removed 6 bases from V and 7 bases from J, with 19 bases in between. In germline, CDR1 is DFQATT, CDR2 SNEGSKA (reference sequence). There are 14 residues in the CDR3. This chain's CDR3 is CSALQPQAWQPQHF. Here the CDR3 DNA reads TGCAGTGCCCTACAACCCCAAGCGTGGCAGCCCCAGCATTTT.

The chain combines TRBV19 with TRBJ2-1; 9 nucleotides agree with TRBD2. This CDR3 is 13 amino acids long. Germline CDR1 LNHDA, CDR2 SQIVND (reference sequence). J gave up 8 bases and V 8 bases, and 7 bases lay outside the gene matches. CDR3: CASSGVAGDEQFF. DNA for the CDR3: TGTGCCAGTTCCGGGGTAGCGGGGGATGAGCAGTTCTTC.

V gene TRBV7-9 combines with J gene TRBJ1-2; maybe TRBD1 (5 bases). The CDR3 totals 15 residues. Trimming shortened V by 1 base and J by 7 bases, and 16 bases separated the two germline ends. Germline CDR1 reads SEHNR; CDR2 reads FQNEAQ (reference sequence). This chain's CDR3 is CASSLGSGVDGGYTF. Here the CDR3 DNA reads TGTGCCAGCAGCTTAGGGTCGGGGGTGGATGGTGGCTACACCTTC.

CDR3 bases: TGTGCCAGCAGTTACTCCCTGCAGAGCTACGAGCAGTACTTC. Its translation: CASSYSLQSYEQYF. This chain uses TRBV6-5 with TRBJ2-7; D remains ambiguous. V shed 0 bases and J shed 3 bases, with 9 bases lying between them. This CDR3 is 14 amino acids long. Germline V lookup: CDR1 MNHEY, CDR2 SVGAGI.

The chain has TRBV7-2 and TRBJ2-7; D gene uncertain. Germline CDR1 and CDR2: SGHTA and FQGNSA. The CDR3 sequence is 13 residues long. The V end was cut by 1 base, the J end by 3 bases, with 7 bases between. The CDR3 spells CASSLVADYEQYF. The CDR3 DNA follows: TGTGCCAGCAGCTTAGTTGCTGACTACGAGCAGTACTTC.

This clonotype was seen a few times. The CDR3 spells CASSQRDRGLLKGSTEAFF. The CDR3 nucleotides are TGTGCCAGCAGCCAAAGAGACAGGGGGCTTCTAAAGGGGAGCACTGAAGCTTTCTTT. The rearrangement uses TRBV11-2 and TRBJ1-1; TRBD1 matches 10 bases. This CDR3 region has 19 residues. V dropped 5 bases and J dropped 4; count of bases not matched to a gene: 19. Per germline, CDR1 SGHAT and CDR2 FQNNGV.

The table lists this clonotype with many counts. The chain uses TRBV28 and TRBJ2-1, with D unclear. Germline V CDR1 and CDR2: MDHEN, SYDVKM. V lost 6 bases, J lost 0 bases, and 15 bases lay in between. CDR3 size: 16 residues. As DNA, the CDR3 is TGTGCCAGCAGCCGTTGGACGAGGAGCTCCTACAATGAGCAGTTCTTC. Protein sequence: CASSRWTRSSYNEQFF.

V gene TRBV7-2 combines with J gene TRBJ1-2, with 12 bases aligning to TRBD1. Germline V lookup: CDR1 SGHTA, CDR2 FQGNSA. The trim removed 4 bases at V and 4 bases at J, leaving 13 bases unmatched. The CDR3 runs to 18 residues. The CDR3 reads CASSYAGTGGVKSYGYTF. The CDR3 bases are TGTGCCAGCAGCTACGCCGGGACAGGGGGCGTGAAGTCCTATGGCTACACCTTC.

This clonotype was recorded many times. The rearrangement uses TRBV5-1 and TRBJ1-1, with 8 bases matching TRBD1. The J segment lost 8 bases and the V segment lost 4 bases, leaving 7 bases of the junction unmatched. Germline V gene lookup returns CDR1 SGHRS and CDR2 YFSETQ. The CDR3 covers 13 residues. The CDR3 reads CASSGWPGGEAFF. The CDR3 DNA is TGCGCCAGCAGCGGGTGGCCAGGGGGCGAAGCTTTCTTT. Variable domain in full (rest from reference TRBV5-1 and TRBJ1-1): KAGVTQTPRYLIKTRGQQVTLSCSPISGHRSVSWYQQTPGQGLQFLFEYFSETQRNKGNFPGRFSGRQFSNSRSEMNVSTLELGDSALYLCASSGWPGGEAFFGQGTRLTVV.

The table lists this clonotype with many counts. The chain joins TRBV28 to TRBJ2-7; 12 bases map to TRBD2. Trimming removed 5 bases from V and 2 bases from J; junction bases left unmatched: 7. This CDR3 region has 16 residues. Germline V gene data show CDR1 as MDHEN and CDR2 as SYDVKM. As DNA, the CDR3 is TGTGCCAGCAGTCCCCAACTAGCGGGAGGCCCCTACGAGCAGTACTTC. Its translation: CASSPQLAGGPYEQYF.

This clonotype was seen at least ten times. The chain employs TRBV15 and TRBJ2-3; 11 bases are a match to TRBD1. Germline V CDR1 and CDR2: LNHNV, YYDKDF (reference sequence). V gave up 6 bases and J gave up 5 bases; unmatched junction bases: 1. The CDR3 has 13 amino acids. The CDR3 DNA is TGTGCCACCAGGGACAGGGGGCGAGATACGCAGTATTTT. Its protein product is CATRDRGRDTQYF.

This chain connects TRBV5-8 to TRBJ2-1; the match to TRBD1 covers 7 bases. V dropped 4 bases and J dropped 8; count of bases not matched to a gene: 9. Germline CDR1 and CDR2: SGHTS and YDEGEE. This CDR3 has 14 residues. The CDR3 DNA reads TGTGCCAGCAGCCCTCCGGGACAGCTCGATGAGCAGTTCTTC. Encoded protein: CASSPPGQLDEQFF.

The chain uses TRBV13 and TRBJ2-1, with 11 bases that match TRBD2. CDR1 and CDR2 from the germline V gene are PRHDT and FYEKMQ (reference sequence). Trimming removed 5 bases from V and 7 bases from J; junction bases left unmatched: 16. CDR3 length equals 18 residues. The CDR3 sequence: CASSPPHSLAGVLNEQFF. CDR3 sequence (DNA): TGTGCCAGCAGCCCACCACACTCACTAGCGGGAGTGTTGAATGAGCAGTTCTTC.

This clonotype showed up just a few times. The rearrangement uses TRBV4-2 and TRBJ2-7, with TRBD1 identical over 10 bases. J was trimmed by 3 bases and V by 4 bases; bases with no gene match: 3. The V gene's germline CDR1 is LGHNA and CDR2 YNFKEQ. The CDR3 spans 14 residues. DNA of the CDR3: TGTGCCAGCAGCCGTGGACAGGGGGACTACGAGCAGTACTTC. This sequence encodes CASSRGQGDYEQYF.

This clonotype has just a few counts. V usage is TRBV28 and J usage is TRBJ1-3, with TRBD1 as a possible D gene (5 bases). Germline CDR1 reads MDHEN; CDR2 reads SYDVKM. The CDR3 totals 16 residues. The V end was cut by 4 bases, the J end by 4 bases, with 17 bases between. This CDR3 reads CASSSGTAARGNTIYF. DNA for the CDR3: TGTGCCAGCAGTTCGGGGACTGCGGCCCGCGGAAACACCATATATTTT. The full variable domain, completed using reference TRBV28 and TRBJ1-3, is DVKVTQSSRYLVKRTGEKVFLECVQDMDHENMFWYRQDPGLGLRLIYFSYDVKMKEKGDIPEGYSVSREKKERFSLILESASTNQTSMYLCASSSGTAARGNTIYFGEGSWLTVV.

Many counts were recorded for this clonotype. The chain recombines TRBV11-1 with TRBJ2-3; perhaps TRBD2 as D (5 bases). V dropped 5 bases and J dropped 4 bases, with 10 bases sitting between them. Germline-derived CDR1 and CDR2 are SGHAT and FQDESV (reference sequence). The CDR3 loop spans 13 amino acids. CDR3 bases: TGTGCCAGCAGCCTACGGGGTGCAGATACGCAGTATTTT. Translating gives CASSLRGADTQYF.

The sample holds many counts of this clonotype. The chain uses TRBV10-3 and TRBJ2-7; 10 bases line up with TRBD1. V shed 6 bases and J 6 bases; nucleotides not matched to a gene: 8. Per germline, CDR1 ENHRY and CDR2 SYGVKD. This CDR3 contains 14 residues. The CDR3 sequence: CAISAGQGISEQYF. CDR3 sequence (DNA): TGTGCCATCAGCGCGGGACAGGGGATCTCCGAGCAGTACTTC.

To note about this clonotype: A much larger clone sits a single nucleotide away, making a read error possible. The CDR3 DNA reads TGCAGTGCTAGTTATAGGGGCGCAGATACGCGGTATTTT. This codes for CSASYRGADTRYF. The chain is built from TRBV20-1 and TRBJ2-3; tentatively, D is TRBD1 (5 bases). This CDR3 has 13 amino acids. The germline CDR1 and CDR2 sequences are DFQATT and SNEGSKA (reference sequence).

In its sample, this clonotype was seen many times. The chain carries TRBV14 and TRBJ2-3; D unclear. Germline CDR1 and CDR2: SGHDN and FVKESK. The CDR3 spans 13 residues. V was clipped by 4 bases and J by 6 bases, with 11 bases between them. DNA for the CDR3: TGTGCCAGCAGCCTGATCAGGCGGGATACGCAGTATTTT. Amino acid sequence: CASSLIRRDTQYF.

The table lists this clonotype with many counts. The CDR3, as DNA: TGCAGTGCTACCCAGCCACTAGCGGGGGGTGAGACCCAGTACTTC. Translating it yields CSATQPLAGGETQYF. The chain carries TRBV20-1 and TRBJ2-5; TRBD2 matches 12 bases. The V segment lost 4 bases and the J segment 5 bases; nucleotides outside the gene matches: 8. CDR1 and CDR2 from the germline V gene are DFQATT and SNEGSKA (reference sequence). This CDR3 has 15 residues.

This clonotype was recorded at least ten times. The chain couples TRBV7-2 to TRBJ1-1, with D hard to call. Germline V CDR1 and CDR2: SGHTA, FQGNSA. The CDR3 runs to 16 residues. Trimming took 3 bases from V and 1 from J, leaving 15 bases between them. CDR3 coding DNA: TGTGCCAGCAGCTTCTCCCGGCAGCCATGGAACACTGAAGCTTTCTTT. As protein: CASSFSRQPWNTEAFF.

This clonotype came up many times. The chain is built from TRBV5-8 and TRBJ1-1; D uncertain. Trimming cost V 0 bases and J 10 bases, with 13 bases left between them. Per germline, CDR1 SGHTS and CDR2 YDEGEE. The CDR3 covers 13 residues. The CDR3: CASSLGYRKPAFF. The DNA of the CDR3 is TGTGCCAGCAGCTTGGGGTATCGGAAACCAGCTTTCTTT. Together with reference TRBV5-8 and TRBJ1-1, the CDR3 gives the full variable domain: EAGVTQSPTHLIKTRGQQATLRCSPISGHTSVYWYQQALGLGLQFLLWYDEGEERNRGNFPPRFSGRQFPNYSSELNVNALELEDSALYLCASSLGYRKPAFFGQGTRLTVV.

The chain recombines TRBV4-2 with TRBJ1-2; D possibly corresponds to TRBD1 (6 bases). The ends were cut back, 1 base at V and 3 bases at J, with 15 bases in the middle. CDR3 length equals 16 residues. The germline CDR1 and CDR2 sequences are LGHNA and YNFKEQ. The CDR3 bases are TGTGCCAGCAGCCAAGGGTCGGCAGGGGACCACTATGGCTACACCTTC. It specifies CASSQGSAGDHYGYTF.